This T cell receptor beta chain was retrieved from a study of identifying expanded T cells in peripheral blood. Whole-study findings and limits: Variance in clone template counts between approximately 2-week samples significantly increased with total template count across all healthy donors. About 1.2 clones differed between technical replicates, versus approximately 16 and 20 over time.

V was pared by 6 bases and J by 0 bases, with 6 bases of the junction left unmatched. Germline V gene lookup returns CDR1 SGHDT and CDR2 YYEEEE. The CDR3 spans 15 residues. Some clones are missing from TCRdb's copy, which holds only in-frame ones; the method was immunoSEQ multiplex PCR. The sample includes some 78,000 clones, just under 85% of them seen just once. In this sample, this clone turned up once. Its specificity is not known. No infections or other immune events were documented during collection. Sequencing was performed on blood. This TCR was sampled from a person aged 18 to 75 in good health. The genes are TRBV5-6 and TRBJ2-1, with 7 bases aligning to TRBD2. CDR3 amino acids: CASTWRGSSYNEQFF. The CDR3, as DNA: TGTGCCAGCACCTGGCGCGGGAGCTCCTACAATGAGCAGTTCTTC.